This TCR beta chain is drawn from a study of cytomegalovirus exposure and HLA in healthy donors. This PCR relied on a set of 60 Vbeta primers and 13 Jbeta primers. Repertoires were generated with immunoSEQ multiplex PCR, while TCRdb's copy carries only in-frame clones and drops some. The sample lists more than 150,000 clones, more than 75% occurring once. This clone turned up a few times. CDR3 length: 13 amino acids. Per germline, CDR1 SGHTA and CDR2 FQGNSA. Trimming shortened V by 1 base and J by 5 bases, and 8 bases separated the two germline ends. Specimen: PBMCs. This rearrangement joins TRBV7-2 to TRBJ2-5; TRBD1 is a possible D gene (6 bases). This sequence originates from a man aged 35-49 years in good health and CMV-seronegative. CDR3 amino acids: CASSLGQGETQYF. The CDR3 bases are TGTGCCAGCAGCTTAGGTCAGGGGGAGACCCAGTACTTC.